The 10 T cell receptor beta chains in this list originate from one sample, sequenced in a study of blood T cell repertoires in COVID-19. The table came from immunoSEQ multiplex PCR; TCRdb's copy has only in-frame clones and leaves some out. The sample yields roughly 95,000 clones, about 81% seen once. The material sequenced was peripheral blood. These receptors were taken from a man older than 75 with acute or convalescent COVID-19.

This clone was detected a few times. CDR3 amino acids: CASSVDGTNTGELFF. The CDR3 nucleotides read TGTGCCAGCAGCGTAGACGGGACGAACACCGGGGAGCTGTTTTTT. The chain combines TRBV9 with TRBJ2-2; D perhaps matches TRBD2 (5 bases). Germline V lookup: CDR1 SGDLS, CDR2 YYNGEE. V lost 0 bases and J 0 bases, leaving 6 bases between the germline ends. This CDR3 is built from 15 residues.

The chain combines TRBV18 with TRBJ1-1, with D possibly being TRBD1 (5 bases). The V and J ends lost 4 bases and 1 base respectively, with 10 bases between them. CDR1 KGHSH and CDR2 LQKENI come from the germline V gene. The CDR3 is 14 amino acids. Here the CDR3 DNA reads TGTGCCAGCTCACTGACAGCGAGGAACACTGAAGCTTTCTTT. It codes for CASSLTARNTEAFF.

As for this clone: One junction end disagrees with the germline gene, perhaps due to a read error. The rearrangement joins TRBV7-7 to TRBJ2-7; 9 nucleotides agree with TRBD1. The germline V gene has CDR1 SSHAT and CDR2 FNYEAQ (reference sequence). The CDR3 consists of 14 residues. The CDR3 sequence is CASSPRDRAYEQYF. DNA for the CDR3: TGTGCTAGCAGCCCCCGGGACAGGGCTTACGAGCAGTACTTC.

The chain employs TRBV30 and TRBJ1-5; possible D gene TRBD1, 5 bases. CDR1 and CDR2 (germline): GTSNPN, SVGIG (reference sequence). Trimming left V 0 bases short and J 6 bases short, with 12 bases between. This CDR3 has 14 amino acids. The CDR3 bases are TGTGCCTGGAGTGTAAAGTGGGGGGTTCAGCCCCAGCATTTT. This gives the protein CAWSVKWGVQPQHF. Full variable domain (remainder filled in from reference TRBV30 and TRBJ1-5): SQTIHQWPATLVQPVGSPLSLECTVEGTSNPNLYWYRQAAGRGLQLLFYSVGIGQISSEVPQNLSASRPQDRQFILSSKKLLLSDSGFYLCAWSVKWGVQPQHFGDGTRLSIL.

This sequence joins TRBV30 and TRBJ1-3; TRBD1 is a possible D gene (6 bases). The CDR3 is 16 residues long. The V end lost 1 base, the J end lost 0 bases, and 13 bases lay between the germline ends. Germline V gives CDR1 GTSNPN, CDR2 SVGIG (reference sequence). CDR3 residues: CAWSDPRDISGNTIYF. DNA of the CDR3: TGTGCCTGGAGTGACCCCCGGGACATCTCTGGAAACACCATATATTTT.

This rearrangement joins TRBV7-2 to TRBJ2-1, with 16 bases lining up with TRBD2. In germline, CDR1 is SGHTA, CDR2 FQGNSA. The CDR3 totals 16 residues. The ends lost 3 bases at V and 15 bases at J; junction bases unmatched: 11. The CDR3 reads CASSFPGLAGGYSGFF. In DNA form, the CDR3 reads TGTGCCAGCAGCTTTCCGGGACTAGCGGGAGGGTATTCAGGGTTCTTC.

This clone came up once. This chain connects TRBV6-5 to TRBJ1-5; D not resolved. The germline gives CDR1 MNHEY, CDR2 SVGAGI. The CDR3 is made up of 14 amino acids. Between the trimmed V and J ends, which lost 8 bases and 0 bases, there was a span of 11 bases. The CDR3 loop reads CASREGISNQPQHF. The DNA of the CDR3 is TGTGCCAGCCGGGAGGGAATTAGCAATCAGCCCCAGCATTTT.

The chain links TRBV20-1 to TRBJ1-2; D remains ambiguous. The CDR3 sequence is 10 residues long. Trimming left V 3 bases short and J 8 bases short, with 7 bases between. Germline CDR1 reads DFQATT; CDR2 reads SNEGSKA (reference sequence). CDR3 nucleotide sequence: TGCAGTGCTAGTGAACAGGGCTACACCTTC. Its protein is CSASEQGYTF.

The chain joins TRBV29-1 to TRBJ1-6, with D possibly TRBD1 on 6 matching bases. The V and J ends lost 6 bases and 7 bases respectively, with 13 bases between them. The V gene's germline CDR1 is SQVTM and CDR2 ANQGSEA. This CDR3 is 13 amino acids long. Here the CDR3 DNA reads TGCAGCGTGGGGGACAACCTAAATTCACCCCTCCACTTT. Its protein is CSVGDNLNSPLHF.

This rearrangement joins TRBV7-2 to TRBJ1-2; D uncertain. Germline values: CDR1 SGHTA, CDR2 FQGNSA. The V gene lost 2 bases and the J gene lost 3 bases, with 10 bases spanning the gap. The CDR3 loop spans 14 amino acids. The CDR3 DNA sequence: TGTGCCAGCAGCTTAAGCCGTCAGGACTATGGCTACACCTTC. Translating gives CASSLSRQDYGYTF.